These 23 T cell receptor beta chains came from one sample sequenced in a study of Ad26.COV2.S vaccination and SARS-CoV-2 variants. As for treatment: some 20 received Ad26.COV2.S at low or high dose, single or two shots; 5 received placebo; per-sample allocation not given. Material that was analyzed had been drawn on day 63 after the first vaccine or placebo injection. Repertoires were generated with immunoSEQ multiplex PCR, while TCRdb's copy carries only in-frame clones and drops some. The sample holds around 450,000 clones, 88% seen once. This specimen consisted of peripheral blood, obtained in a trial of Ad26.COV2.S vaccine versus placebo. The receptor set was obtained from a person between 18 and 60 years old who received the Ad26.COV2.S COVID-19 vaccine or a placebo.

This chain uses TRBV6-1 with TRBJ1-2, with TRBD1 as a possible D gene (6 bases). The CDR3 runs to 16 residues. The V and J ends lost 3 bases and 4 bases respectively, with 18 bases between them. Germline loops: CDR1 MNHNS, CDR2 SASEGT. The CDR3: CASSEWRQAPGYGYTF. CDR3 in DNA: TGTGCCAGCAGTGAGTGGCGACAGGCGCCCGGCTATGGCTACACCTTC.

The rearrangement uses TRBV5-1 and TRBJ2-5; TRBD1 might be the D (6 bases). Trimming took off 0 bases at V and 5 bases at J, with 26 bases between the two ends. Germline lookup yields CDR1 SGHRS and CDR2 YFSETQ. This CDR3 has 19 amino acids. The CDR3 nucleotides read TGCGCCAGCAGCTTGGAAGGTAGGCAGACAGGCCCCGCGAGGGAGACCCAGTACTTC. This translates into CASSLEGRQTGPARETQYF.

The chain links TRBV6-2 or TRBV6-3 to TRBJ2-7; maybe TRBD2 (5 bases). The CDR3 totals 13 residues. Trimming shortened V by 2 bases and J by 7 bases, and 12 bases separated the two germline ends. Germline V gene data show CDR1 as MNHEY and CDR2 as SVGEGT. DNA of the CDR3: TGTGCCAGCAGTTACCTCGGGGAAGGTGAGCAGTACTTC. This translates into CASSYLGEGEQYF.

V usage is TRBV7-2 and J usage is TRBJ2-5; TRBD2 matches at 9 bases. Germline-derived CDR1 and CDR2 are SGHTA and FQGNSA. This CDR3 is 16 amino acids long. Trimming removed 6 bases from V and 7 bases from J; junction bases left unmatched: 15. This chain's CDR3 is CASSHTSGLSGGTQYF. The CDR3 region has the DNA TGTGCCAGCAGTCATACTAGCGGGCTCTCAGGGGGGACCCAGTACTTC.

The rearrangement uses TRBV9 and TRBJ2-7; weak D call: TRBD2 (5 bases). Germline CDR1 SGDLS, CDR2 YYNGEE. V was shortened by 0 bases and J by 5 bases, with 12 bases between the two germline ends. CDR3 length: 14 amino acids. The DNA of the CDR3 is TGTGCCAGCAGCGTAGAAGGACTTGGAGACGAGCAGTACTTC. It encodes CASSVEGLGDEQYF.

This chain joins TRBV5-4 and TRBJ1-1; D call uncertain. The V end was cut by 1 base, the J end by 6 bases, with 13 bases between. This CDR3 contains 14 residues. Germline V gene data show CDR1 as SGHNT and CDR2 as YYREEE (reference sequence). DNA of the CDR3: TGTGCCAGCAGCTTGAACGATGCCCCGGCTGAAGCTTTCTTT. This gives the protein CASSLNDAPAEAFF. The complete variable domain, with remaining parts taken from reference TRBV5-4 and TRBJ1-1, reads ETGVTQSPTHLIKTRGQQVTLRCSSQSGHNTVSWYQQALGQGPQFIFQYYREEENGRGNFPPRFSGLQFPNYSSELNVNALELDDSALYLCASSLNDAPAEAFFGQGTRLTVV.

The chain combines TRBV12-3 or TRBV12-4 with TRBJ2-7; a weak D match, TRBD1 (6 bases). The CDR3 has 13 residues. Trimming stripped 3 bases from V and 2 bases from J, with 8 bases between. CDR3 amino acids: CASSLRQAYEQYF. CDR3 bases: TGTGCCAGCAGTTTGAGACAGGCCTACGAGCAGTACTTC.

The chain recombines TRBV5-1 with TRBJ1-6; 9 nucleotides line up with TRBD1. Unmatched junction bases numbered 4, after V lost 1 base and J lost 5 bases. The CDR3 runs 16 residues. Germline V gene lookup returns CDR1 SGHRS and CDR2 YFSETQ. CDR3 sequence: CASSLWGTGNNSPLHF. DNA of the CDR3: TGCGCCAGCAGCTTGTGGGGGACAGGGAATAATTCACCCCTCCACTTT.

J is TRBJ2-5 and V is TRBV6-4; the D gene is possibly TRBD1 (5 bases). The CDR3 extends over 14 amino acids. The V gene's germline CDR1 is MRHNA and CDR2 SNTAGT. V gave up 4 bases and J gave up 5 bases, with 14 bases separating them. CDR3 nucleotide sequence: TGTGCCAGCAGTGTTTGTGTGACAGACGAGACCCAGTACTTC. Translation gives CASSVCVTDETQYF.

The V and J genes are TRBV21-1 and TRBJ2-4; TRBD2 is taken as the D call from the table, unchecked against the DNA. TRBV21-1 is annotated as a pseudogene. This CDR3 is 19 amino acids long. The CDR3 loop reads CASTQGAGGRPKAKNIQYF. CDR3 bases: TGTGCCAGCACTCAAGGTGCCGGGGGGCGCCCCAAAGCCAAAAACATTCAGTACTTC.

In its sample, this clone was seen a few times. The chain uses TRBV30 and TRBJ1-2, with D unclear. Trimming pared 3 bases from V and 8 bases from J, leaving 10 bases between. The germline gives CDR1 GTSNPN, CDR2 SVGIG (reference sequence). CDR3 size: 11 residues. This CDR3 reads CAWSANFGYTF. DNA of the CDR3: TGTGCCTGGAGCGCCAACTTCGGCTACACCTTC.

J is TRBJ2-1 and V is TRBV9; weak D call: TRBD1 (7 bases). This CDR3 has 15 residues. Germline V gene sequence: CDR1 SGDLS, CDR2 YYNGEE. V lost 3 bases to trimming and J lost 7 bases, with 17 bases between them. CDR3 region: CASSEVEGAGNEQFF. The CDR3 DNA is TGTGCCAGCAGCGAGGTGGAGGGGGCAGGGAATGAGCAGTTCTTC.

The gene calls are TRBV4-3 and TRBJ2-2; D ambiguous. The CDR3 runs to 17 residues. Germline CDR1 is LGHNA and CDR2 is YSLEER. Trimming pared 3 bases from V and 0 bases from J, leaving 14 bases between. CDR3 protein: CASSQDIFGPNTGELFF. The CDR3 DNA reads TGCGCCAGCAGCCAGGATATATTCGGACCGAACACCGGGGAGCTGTTTTTT.

CDR3 nucleotide sequence: TGTGCCAGTAGCGCGTTAGTGGCGGGTTCCTACGAGCAGTACTTC. It encodes CASSALVAGSYEQYF. V usage is TRBV2 and J usage is TRBJ2-7, with D perhaps matching TRBD2 (5 bases). V was cut by 9 bases and J by 1 base, with 19 bases left in between. The CDR3 extends over 15 amino acids. Germline V gene lookup returns CDR1 SNHLY and CDR2 FYNNEI.

This clone was detected only once. The chain joins TRBV5-1 to TRBJ2-1, with D perhaps TRBD1 (5 bases). The germline CDR1 and CDR2 sequences are SGHRS and YFSETQ. This CDR3 region has 13 residues. The ends were cut back, 4 bases at V and 7 bases at J, with 12 bases in the middle. Written as DNA, the CDR3 is TGCGCCAGCAGCACCAGGGTGGCAAATGAGCAGTTCTTC. Encoded protein: CASSTRVANEQFF.

This chain joins TRBV28 and TRBJ2-7; the match to TRBD2 covers 7 bases. This CDR3 is built from 13 residues. V was clipped by 7 bases and J by 4 bases; unmatched bases: 7. Germline CDR1 reads MDHEN; CDR2 reads SYDVKM. In nucleotides, the CDR3 is TGTGCCAGCAACCCCGGGAGGCCGTACGAGCAGTACTTC. This encodes CASNPGRPYEQYF.

J is TRBJ2-1 and V is TRBV7-6, with D perhaps given as TRBD1 or TRBD2 (6 bases each). The CDR3 contains 12 residues. Trimming removed 3 bases from V and 13 bases from J, with 13 bases in between. Germline-derived CDR1 and CDR2 are SGHVS and FNYEAQ. This CDR3 reads CASSLGRDIQFF. The CDR3 DNA sequence: TGTGCCAGCAGCTTGGGGCGGGACATCCAGTTCTTC.

In regard to this clone: The identical CDR3 is also encoded by other nucleotide sequences in the sample. The V and J genes are TRBV7-9 and TRBJ2-7, with unresolved D. V was shortened by 1 base and J by 6 bases, with 7 bases between the two germline ends. Germline loops: CDR1 SEHNR, CDR2 FQNEAQ (reference sequence). The CDR3 totals 12 residues. The CDR3 DNA reads TGTGCCAGCAGCTTAGGAGGATCCGAGCAGTACTTC. Translating it yields CASSLGGSEQYF. Drawing the rest from reference TRBV7-9 and TRBJ2-7, the complete variable domain is DTGVSQNPRHKITKRGQNVTFRCDPISEHNRLYWYRQTLGQGPEFLTYFQNEAQLEKSRLLSDRFSAERPKGSFSTLEIQRTEQGDSAMYLCASSLGGSEQYFGPGTRLTVT.

The J gene is TRBJ2-5, the V gene TRBV6-2 or TRBV6-3; D tentatively fits TRBD1 or TRBD2 (6 bases each). The CDR3 extends over 15 amino acids. CDR1 and CDR2 from the germline V gene are MNHEY and SVGEGT. V lost 3 bases and J 2 bases, leaving 13 bases between the germline ends. CDR3 nucleotide sequence: TGTGCCAGCAGTTATGGAGGGGGGATTCAAGAGACCCAGTACTTC. It specifies CASSYGGGIQETQYF.

This clone was counted only a few times. The rearrangement joins TRBV6-5 to TRBJ1-1; D might be TRBD1 (6 bases). The CDR3 loop spans 14 amino acids. The germline V gene has CDR1 MNHEY and CDR2 SVGAGI. V was pared by 6 bases and J by 7 bases, with 18 bases between. The CDR3 bases are TGTGCCAGCAGGCCCGGTACAGGGTTTAATGAAGCTTTCTTT. Protein: CASRPGTGFNEAFF.

The chain uses TRBV6-2 or TRBV6-3 and TRBJ1-3; D call uncertain. This CDR3 is 14 amino acids long. Trimming shortened V by 2 bases and J by 2 bases, and 7 bases separated the two germline ends. Germline CDR1 and CDR2: MNHEY and SVGEGT. The CDR3 sequence: CASSYRDTGNTIYF. The CDR3 DNA is TGTGCCAGCAGTTACAGGGATACTGGAAACACCATATATTTT.

V and J are TRBV4-3 and TRBJ2-7; 7 positions match TRBD1. Germline V gene sequence: CDR1 LGHNA, CDR2 YSLEER. J gave up 0 bases and V 1 base, and 6 bases lay outside the gene matches. The CDR3 is 16 residues long. The CDR3 DNA follows: TGCGCCAGCAGCCAAGCCTTAGGGGGCTACTCCTACGAGCAGTACTTC. Translating gives CASSQALGGYSYEQYF.

The chain employs TRBV6-5 and TRBJ2-6; D unclear. Trimming removed 6 bases from V and 0 bases from J, with 9 bases in between. This CDR3 has 15 residues. Looked up from germline, CDR1 is MNHEY and CDR2 is SVGAGI. The CDR3 DNA sequence: TGTGCCAGCAGCCGATATGACTCTGGGGCCAACGTCCTGACTTTC. Translation gives CASSRYDSGANVLTF.